A selection of T cell receptor beta chains follows, all from one sample in a study of blood T cells in healthy people across ages. TCRdb reprocessed the 5' RACE reads via MiXCR and lists one record per CDR3 protein. The data show some 890,000 distinct CDR3 sequences, about 28% seen once. These sequences were also reported in another study, on T cells of mothers and their children.

The sequencing input was blood. Receptor source: a woman aged 40 to 50 in good health. Each CDR3 is given with its conserved first and last residue. The order of the fields is D gene, V gene, J gene, clone size, CDR3 DNA, CDR3 protein. D genes are given only for firm matches. Rows give clone size only sometimes, using once, few, many, or a class for an expanded clone.

d_gene: .
v_gene: TRBV29-1
j_gene: TRBJ2-1
abundance: .
CDR3nt: TGCAGCGTTGAAGGTAGCGTCTACAATGAGCAGTTCTTC
CDR3aa: CSVEGSVYNEQFF

d_gene: TRBD1
v_gene: TRBV28
j_gene: TRBJ1-2
abundance: few
CDR3nt: TGTGCCAGCAGTCCACCTAGCCCGGGACAGTTAGGCTATGGCTACACCTTC
CDR3aa: CASSPPSPGQLGYGYTF

d_gene: TRBD1
v_gene: TRBV6-6
j_gene: TRBJ1-4
abundance: .
CDR3nt: TGTGCCAGCAGTCCCAGGGGGGCGAGTGCAACTAATGAAAAACTGTTTTTT
CDR3aa: CASSPRGASATNEKLFF

d_gene: .
v_gene: TRBV5-1
j_gene: TRBJ1-3
abundance: few
CDR3nt: TGCGCCAGCAGCTTGGACTGGAGCTCTGGAAACACCATATATTTT
CDR3aa: CASSLDWSSGNTIYF

d_gene: .
v_gene: TRBV12-5
j_gene: TRBJ2-1
abundance: many
CDR3nt: TGTGCTAGTGGTGAGGGCCGGGGATCTTACAATGAGCAGTTCTTC
CDR3aa: CASGEGRGSYNEQFF

d_gene: .
v_gene: TRBV29-1
j_gene: TRBJ1-4
abundance: many
CDR3nt: TGCAGCGTTGGGAGCGGGGGCGACGCTGAAAAACTGTTTTTT
CDR3aa: CSVGSGGDAEKLFF

d_gene: .
v_gene: TRBV9
j_gene: TRBJ1-2
abundance: .
CDR3nt: TGTGCCAGCAGCCCCGACAGCTTCTATGGCTGCACCTTC
CDR3aa: CASSPDSFYGCTF

d_gene: TRBD1
v_gene: TRBV11-2
j_gene: TRBJ2-3
abundance: many
CDR3nt: TGTGCCAGCAGCTCTATGACAGGGGTAGCAGATACGCAGTATTTT
CDR3aa: CASSSMTGVADTQYF

d_gene: TRBD2
v_gene: TRBV4-2
j_gene: TRBJ2-7
abundance: many
CDR3nt: TGTGCCAGCAGCCCGGGACTAGACTCCTACGAGCAGTACTTC
CDR3aa: CASSPGLDSYEQYF

d_gene: TRBD2
v_gene: TRBV20-1
j_gene: TRBJ2-1
abundance: many
CDR3nt: TGCAGTGCTAGAGGCGCCCGGACTAGCGGCTACAATGAGCAGTTCTTC
CDR3aa: CSARGARTSGYNEQFF

d_gene: .
v_gene: TRBV10-2
j_gene: TRBJ2-1
abundance: .
CDR3nt: TGCGCCAGCAGTGTAAACACAGGGATCAATGAGCAGTTCTTC
CDR3aa: CASSVNTGINEQFF

d_gene: TRBD2
v_gene: TRBV3-1
j_gene: TRBJ2-1
abundance: many
CDR3nt: TGTGCCAGCAGCCGAGTAGCGGGGGGCCTCTACAATGAGCAGTTCTTC
CDR3aa: CASSRVAGGLYNEQFF

d_gene: TRBD2
v_gene: TRBV5-1
j_gene: TRBJ2-1
abundance: .
CDR3nt: TGCGCCAGCAAGAGCGGGGACCCCTCAGATGAGCAGTTCTTC
CDR3aa: CASKSGDPSDEQFF

d_gene: TRBD2
v_gene: TRBV2
j_gene: TRBJ2-1
abundance: few
CDR3nt: TGTGCCAGCAGTGATGAGCGGGGGGCCTACAATGAGCAGTTCTTC
CDR3aa: CASSDERGAYNEQFF

d_gene: .
v_gene: TRBV20-1
j_gene: TRBJ1-2
abundance: few
CDR3nt: TGCAGTGCAGGCGTCGCTTCGGTTAACTATGGCTACACCTTC
CDR3aa: CSAGVASVNYGYTF

d_gene: TRBD1
v_gene: TRBV7-9
j_gene: TRBJ1-6
abundance: few
CDR3nt: TGTGCCAGCAGAAGGACAGGGCCGTATAATTCACCCCTCCACTTT
CDR3aa: CASRRTGPYNSPLHF

d_gene: TRBD2
v_gene: TRBV3-1
j_gene: TRBJ2-1
abundance: .
CDR3nt: TGTGCCAGCAGGGAAACCGGGACTAGCGGGAGACAGGCCCAGTTCTTC
CDR3aa: CASRETGTSGRQAQFF

d_gene: .
v_gene: TRBV6-1
j_gene: TRBJ2-3
abundance: .
CDR3nt: TGTGCCATCACGGGGAGATCCGGGGATACGCAGTATTTT
CDR3aa: CAITGRSGDTQYF

d_gene: .
v_gene: TRBV28
j_gene: TRBJ2-1
abundance: .
CDR3nt: TGTGCCAGCAGTTTATTCGGCACCTTTTCCTACAATGAGCAGTTCTTC
CDR3aa: CASSLFGTFSYNEQFF

d_gene: TRBD1
v_gene: TRBV3-1
j_gene: TRBJ1-2
abundance: few
CDR3nt: TGTGCCAGCAGCCAAGAGGACAGGGTGAATGGCTACACCTTC
CDR3aa: CASSQEDRVNGYTF

d_gene: TRBD1
v_gene: TRBV19
j_gene: TRBJ2-7
abundance: few
CDR3nt: TGTGCCAGTAGTACCGGGACAGGGGTCGTGGTCGAGCAGTACTTC
CDR3aa: CASSTGTGVVVEQYF

d_gene: .
v_gene: TRBV20-1
j_gene: TRBJ1-5
abundance: once
CDR3nt: TGCAGTGCTAGAGATTGGGGGGCCCTTAGCAATCAGCCCCAGCATTTT
CDR3aa: CSARDWGALSNQPQHF

d_gene: .
v_gene: TRBV30
j_gene: TRBJ1-6
abundance: few
CDR3nt: TGTGCCTTAGAACAGGAGAGCTCCTATAATTCACCCCTCCACTTT
CDR3aa: CALEQESSYNSPLHF

d_gene: .
v_gene: TRBV27
j_gene: TRBJ1-4
abundance: few
CDR3nt: TGTGCCAGCAGTTTGAGAGGGAACTTAGGGACCACTAATGAAAAACTGTTTTTT
CDR3aa: CASSLRGNLGTTNEKLFF

d_gene: .
v_gene: TRBV12-3/TRBV12-4
j_gene: TRBJ2-7
abundance: .
CDR3nt: TGTGCCAACAGACCCCGGGACCCCGGCTCCTACGAGCAGTACTTC
CDR3aa: CANRPRDPGSYEQYF

d_gene: .
v_gene: TRBV29-1
j_gene: TRBJ2-2
abundance: few
CDR3nt: TGCAGCGCTGAGTCCTTGAACACCGGGGAGCTGTTTTTT
CDR3aa: CSAESLNTGELFF

d_gene: TRBD1
v_gene: TRBV28
j_gene: TRBJ1-1
abundance: .
CDR3nt: TGTGCCACCGACAGGGTTCGCACTGAAGCTTTCTTT
CDR3aa: CATDRVRTEAFF

d_gene: .
v_gene: TRBV5-1
j_gene: TRBJ2-7
abundance: few
CDR3nt: TGCGCCAGCAGCTTGAAGGCAGGGGCCAACGAGCAGTACTTC
CDR3aa: CASSLKAGANEQYF

d_gene: .
v_gene: TRBV20-1
j_gene: TRBJ1-4
abundance: .
CDR3nt: TGCAGTGCTAGAGGAACCCGGACAGAAAATGAAAAACTGTTTTTT
CDR3aa: CSARGTRTENEKLFF

d_gene: .
v_gene: TRBV27
j_gene: TRBJ2-3
abundance: .
CDR3nt: TGTGCCAGCAGAGGCCCTTGGAACACAGATACGCAGTATTTT
CDR3aa: CASRGPWNTDTQYF

d_gene: TRBD1
v_gene: TRBV28
j_gene: TRBJ2-7
abundance: many
CDR3nt: TGTGCCAGCAGTTTATACAGGGACAGGTCCAACGAGCAGTACTTC
CDR3aa: CASSLYRDRSNEQYF

d_gene: .
v_gene: TRBV6-5
j_gene: TRBJ2-2
abundance: few
CDR3nt: TGTGCCAGCAGTTACTCGACAGGGAACACCGGGGAGCTGTTTTTT
CDR3aa: CASSYSTGNTGELFF

d_gene: TRBD2
v_gene: TRBV7-3
j_gene: TRBJ2-1
abundance: few
CDR3nt: TGTGCCGGCAGCTTACCTCCGACGGGAGGGAATGAGCGGTTCTTC
CDR3aa: CAGSLPPTGGNERFF

d_gene: .
v_gene: TRBV5-1
j_gene: TRBJ2-6
abundance: few
CDR3nt: TGCGCCAGTTACAGGGACTCTGGGGCCAACGTCCTGACTTTC
CDR3aa: CASYRDSGANVLTF

d_gene: TRBD2
v_gene: TRBV14
j_gene: TRBJ2-5
abundance: many
CDR3nt: TGTGCCAGCAGCCAAAAGGGGACTAGTCGGGAGACCCAGTACTTC
CDR3aa: CASSQKGTSRETQYF

d_gene: TRBD2
v_gene: TRBV5-1
j_gene: TRBJ2-1
abundance: .
CDR3nt: TGCGCCAGCAGCTTTGGCGGGGGGGGCTCCTACAATGAGCAGTTCTTC
CDR3aa: CASSFGGGGSYNEQFF

d_gene: .
v_gene: TRBV7-2
j_gene: TRBJ2-3
abundance: .
CDR3nt: TGTGCCAGCAGCTTATACCCCGAGGCAGATACGCAGTATTTT
CDR3aa: CASSLYPEADTQYF

d_gene: .
v_gene: TRBV6-5
j_gene: TRBJ1-1
abundance: .
CDR3nt: TGTGCCAGCTGGGACGGTCGAGGGAACACTGAAGCTTTCTTT
CDR3aa: CASWDGRGNTEAFF

d_gene: .
v_gene: TRBV12-3/TRBV12-4
j_gene: TRBJ2-7
abundance: many
CDR3nt: TGTGTCAGCCGCGGGGTCGCATACGAGCAGTACTTC
CDR3aa: CVSRGVAYEQYF

d_gene: .
v_gene: TRBV4-3
j_gene: TRBJ1-5
abundance: few
CDR3nt: TGCGCCAGCAGCCAAGTTCAGGGCTTCAATCAGCCCCAGCATTTT
CDR3aa: CASSQVQGFNQPQHF

d_gene: TRBD1
v_gene: TRBV12-3/TRBV12-4
j_gene: TRBJ2-7
abundance: .
CDR3nt: TGTGCCAGCAGTTGGGACAGGGTTGTCCACGAGCAGTACTTC
CDR3aa: CASSWDRVVHEQYF

d_gene: TRBD1
v_gene: TRBV2
j_gene: TRBJ2-7
abundance: many
CDR3nt: TGTGCCAGCAGTGAAATGACAGGGGGCATAGAGCAGTACTTC
CDR3aa: CASSEMTGGIEQYF

d_gene: TRBD1
v_gene: TRBV7-9
j_gene: TRBJ2-7
abundance: many
CDR3nt: TGTGCCAGCAGCGATCAGGGGACAGGGGGCAGTGAGCAGTACTTC
CDR3aa: CASSDQGTGGSEQYF